This entry describes one T cell receptor (beta chain). Its antigen remains unidentified. Method: immunoSEQ multiplex PCR; TCRdb's copy keeps in-frame clones and lacks some. The data hold tens of thousands of clones, with 82% observed a single time. This CDR3 contains 17 residues. The treatment: AdE1-LMPpoly-expanded autologous EBV-specific T-cell therapy followed by anti-PD-1 nivolumab. The data belong to a study of EBV T-cell therapy then PD-1 blockade in nasopharyngeal carcinoma. The sample was CD8+ T cells from blood, taken at day -245 from a patient whose treatment included autologous EBV-specific T cells and nivolumab. This clonotype was sampled from a man in his forties with nasopharyngeal carcinoma. The gene calls are TRBV21-1 and TRBJ1-1; the table's D call TRBD1 went unverified against the DNA. TRBV21-1 is recorded as a pseudogene. CDR3 in amino acids: CASSEQGKRVMNTEAFF. The CDR3 nucleotides are TGTGCCAGCAGCGAACAGGGAAAAAGGGTCATGAACACTGAAGCTTTCTTT.